These 4 T cell receptor beta chains were sequenced from one sample in a study of blood T cell repertoires in COVID-19. Here immunoSEQ multiplex PCR was the method, and the copy in TCRdb shows in-frame clones only, minus some. The sample lists approximately 280,000 clones, around 89% seen once, with about 4.6% in the top ten. The sample taken for sequencing was peripheral blood. The receptors stem from a man between 40 and 49 years old with acute or convalescent COVID-19.

The chain couples TRBV18 to TRBJ1-2; a weak D match, TRBD1 (5 bases). From germline, CDR1 is KGHSH and CDR2 LQKENI. The CDR3 is 13 residues long. Deletions cut 6 bases from V and 8 bases from J, with 16 bases between. In nucleotides, the CDR3 is TGTGCCAGCTCCCCCGGAGGGGCTTGGGGCTACACCTTC. It encodes CASSPGGAWGYTF.

This rearrangement joins TRBV19 to TRBJ2-2, with D possibly being TRBD2 (5 bases). CDR1 and CDR2 from the germline V gene are LNHDA and SQIVND (reference sequence). The V end was cut by 7 bases, the J end by 6 bases, with 21 bases between. The CDR3 loop spans 16 amino acids. The CDR3 DNA is TGTGCCAGTACCCGACGGGAACACCAACTCCCCGGGGAGCTGTTTTTT. Its translation is CASTRREHQLPGELFF.

This chain links TRBV25-1 with TRBJ2-1, with a tentative D call TRBD1 (6 bases). Per germline, CDR1 MGHDK and CDR2 SYGVNS. There are 14 residues in the CDR3. V lost 5 bases and J 0 bases, leaving 8 bases between the germline ends. DNA for the CDR3: TGTGCCAGCAGTCGAGGGGGCTCCTACAATGAGCAGTTCTTC. Residues: CASSRGGSYNEQFF. Using reference TRBV25-1 and TRBJ2-1 for the parts outside the CDR3, the full variable domain is EADIYQTPRYLVIGTGKKITLECSQTMGHDKMYWYQQDPGMELHLIHYSYGVNSTEKGDLSSESTVSRIRTEHFPLTLESARPSHTSQYLCASSRGGSYNEQFFGPGTRLTVL.

Only a few counts were recorded for this clone. This chain joins TRBV13 and TRBJ2-1, with D unclear. With 3 bases removed from V and 9 bases from J, the gap between germline ends came to 9 bases. CDR3 length: 12 amino acids. Germline-derived CDR1 and CDR2 are PRHDT and FYEKMQ (reference sequence). The CDR3 reads CASSLTMSEQFF. In DNA form, the CDR3 reads TGTGCCAGCAGCTTGACAATGAGTGAGCAGTTCTTC.